Listed here is a single T cell receptor (beta chain). Its antigen remains unidentified. Base quality data are lacking; no much larger clone is found one base away. V is pared back by 0 bases and J by 8 bases, with 8 bases lying between the germline termini. Sequences LGHNA (CDR1) and YSLEER (CDR2) are obtained from the germline V gene. There are 13 amino acids in the CDR3, from cysteine to phenylalanine inclusive. The kept DNA is CDR3 alone, 39 bases in frame from the first base. This sample is drawn from a study of T cell responses to AZD1222 COVID-19 vaccine (dated by TCRdb to about 2021). Concerning the study at large: AZD1222 recipients whose second dose came at about 4 weeks and those whose second dose came at about 12 weeks were combined into one group, since spike-specific TCR depth and breadth did not differ between the two schedules. A total of about 230 trial participants underwent TCR sequencing, of whom nearly 210 received two doses of AZD1222 and around 26 received two doses of the MenACWY control vaccine. Trial participants were enrolled by age into 18-55, 56-69 and 70-plus year subgroups, with around 150, 28 and 57 TCR-sequenced participants respectively. The research as a whole found: Most participants were white British and females outnumbered males, and the authors suggested that clonal diversity may have been underestimated. Because no day 14 peak-response samples were available, repertoires were characterized only after the peak T cell response. Spike-specific TCR breadth and depth rose significantly after two AZD1222 doses compared with day 0 and with MenACWY recipients. Vaccine-associated CD4 TCRs spanned the whole spike protein, with dominant responses in regions 160-218 and 743-854. In the small 56-69-year group, the increase in depth fell short of significance, most likely because of low power. Nearly half of unique spike-specific TCRs reportedly recognized epitopes outside regions mutated in the B.1.351 and B.1.1.7 variants. Conclusions about previously exposed vaccinees are limited because only five to seven AZD1222 recipients were SARS-CoV-2 seropositive at baseline.

The CDR3 regions of human TCRbeta chains were analyzed by immunosequencing. For the original study's pipeline: Repertoire TCRs were matched against a reference library of SARS-CoV-2-specific TCRs generated with the MIRA antigen-specificity platform. Breadth was defined as the fraction of unique TCRs that were SARS-CoV-2-associated, and depth was defined as the fraction of total T cells that were SARS-CoV-2-associated. Each spike-specific TCR was assigned to its reactive spike region and to a CD4 or CD8 class using the MIRA data. Log10-transformed breadth and depth values were compared by one-way ANOVA with Sidak's multiple comparisons tests. The clones in this table, taken by TCRdb from immuneACCESS, are in-frame only. Not every clone is retained; where verified, under half of the shortfall comes from an unresolved V gene, and the cause of the rest is unknown. V, J and clone size were drawn from that table, and D and trimming were deduced from the DNA. For this sample there are 85,000 to 95,000 clones; around 90% appear just once. Almost 8.5% of the sample goes to the ten largest clones.

The sample's time point label, in plain terms: baseline before first vaccination. The vaccinee samples were drawn from two UK trials, COV001 and COV002, one of which was a single-blind randomized controlled phase 2/3 trial testing AZD1222 (ChAdOx1 nCoV-19) in healthy adults. For TCRbeta chain sequencing, PBMC samples were collected from trial participants at day 0 and at day 28 after the second dose. This sequence was found in an adult in good health. The chain joins TRBV4-3 to TRBJ2-1, with an unclear D gene assignment. Sequencing used peripheral blood, obtained on day 0 of AZD1222 vaccination. Here the CDR3 is given as CASSQEVVYEQFF. In nucleotide form, the sequence is TGCGCCAGCAGCCAAGAGGTGGTCTATGAGCAGTTCTTC.